The rows below give T cell receptor beta chains drawn from one sample of a study of technical replicates of blood from a handful of donors. Assay: immunoSEQ multiplex PCR; the TCRdb copy retains only in-frame clones and omits some. Of about 89,000 clones detected, approximately 93% appear once; the ten largest clones hold roughly 0.24%. The sample consisted of T cells isolated from PBMCs. These receptors were obtained from a human donor in good health. Each CDR3 is given with its conserved first and last residue. The D gene is left open where the match is weak. Only some rows state a clone size, as once, few, many or a class for expanded clones.

>TRBJ1-1|TRBV29-1|NA|NA
CSVRGLNTEAFF
TGCAGCGTTCGGGGGTTGAACACTGAAGCTTTCTTT
>TRBJ1-2|TRBV11-2|TRBD1|NA
CASSFRQGEGYTF
TGTGCCAGCAGCTTTCGACAGGGGGAAGGCTACACCTTC
>TRBJ1-5|TRBV4-1|NA|NA
CASSPILRGGQPQHF
TGCGCCAGCAGCCCGATCCTCCGGGGTGGCCAGCCCCAGCATTTT
>TRBJ2-7|TRBV6-6|TRBD1|NA
CASSVTGTGGSYEQYF
TGTGCCAGCAGTGTAACCGGGACAGGGGGTAGTTACGAGCAGTACTTC
>TRBJ2-1|TRBV5-5|TRBD1|NA
CASSTRTGFNEQFF
TGTGCCAGCAGCACCCGGACAGGGTTCAATGAGCAGTTCTTC
>TRBJ1-4|TRBV9|NA|NA
CASSARRQANEKLFF
TGTGCCAGCAGCGCCAGACGACAGGCTAATGAAAAACTGTTTTTT
>TRBJ2-7|TRBV6-1|NA|NA
CASQVLTDFYEQYF
TGTGCCAGCCAAGTCTTGACGGACTTCTACGAGCAGTACTTC
>TRBJ1-2|TRBV4-1|TRBD1|NA
CASSQGDRDDGYTF
TGCGCCAGCAGCCAAGGGGACAGGGACGATGGCTACACCTTC
>TRBJ2-7|TRBV27|TRBD2|NA
CASMATSGKTYEQYF
TGTGCCAGCATGGCGACTAGCGGAAAAACCTACGAGCAGTACTTC
>TRBJ1-1|TRBV11-3|NA|NA
CASSITGFTEAFF
TGTGCCAGCAGCATAACAGGATTCACTGAAGCTTTCTTT
>TRBJ2-5|TRBV4-1|TRBD2|once
CASSQDQASGGRETQYF
TGCGCCAGCAGCCAAGATCAGGCTAGCGGGGGTCGAGAGACCCAGTACTTC
>TRBJ2-7|TRBV4-2|NA|once
CASSFLARSSYEQYF
TGTGCCAGCAGCTTTCTAGCGAGGAGCTCCTACGAGCAGTACTTC
>TRBJ2-1|TRBV10-3|TRBD2|once
CAIRGLAGDPYNEQFF
TGTGCCATCAGAGGACTAGCGGGAGACCCCTACAATGAGCAGTTCTTC
>TRBJ2-3|TRBV6-6|TRBD1|NA
CASSLTGEYTQYF
TGTGCCAGCAGTTTAACAGGGGAATATACGCAGTATTTT
>TRBJ2-7|TRBV7-9|NA|once
CASSSVSEQYF
TGTGCCAGCAGCTCCGTTTCTGAGCAGTACTTC
>TRBJ2-3|TRBV9|TRBD1|NA
CASRGGQGNSDTQYF
TGTGCCAGCAGGGGGGGACAGGGAAATTCAGATACGCAGTATTTT
>TRBJ1-1|TRBV6-5|NA|NA
CASRPEGIMNTEAFF
TGTGCCAGCAGGCCTGAGGGTATCATGAACACTGAAGCTTTCTTT
>TRBJ1-1|TRBV11-1|NA|NA
CASSSGGGNTEAFF
TGTGCCAGCAGCTCGGGGGGGGGAAACACTGAAGCTTTCTTT
>TRBJ1-1|TRBV28|NA|NA
CASRTPMNTEAFF
TGTGCCAGCAGGACTCCTATGAACACTGAAGCTTTCTTT
>TRBJ2-2|TRBV10-3|NA|NA
CAISENSMVGELFF
TGTGCCATCAGTGAGAACTCTATGGTCGGGGAGCTGTTTTTT
>TRBJ2-1|TRBV29-1|TRBD1|NA
CSVGRGLSEQFF
TGCAGCGTTGGAAGGGGGCTAAGTGAGCAGTTCTTC
>TRBJ1-1|TRBV7-9|NA|NA
CASSPTQGGNTEAFF
TGTGCCAGCAGCCCCACCCAAGGGGGGAACACTGAAGCTTTCTTT